This TCR beta chain emerged from a study of OX40 agonist ivuxolimab in advanced cancers. Turning to the study itself: Allowance was made for prior anti-PD-1, anti-PD-L1 or anti-CTLA-4 therapy, and 35% to 40% had some.

No patient had autoimmune disease or received systemic immunosuppression. The protocol was immunoSEQ multiplex PCR, while the TCRdb copy is restricted to in-frame clones and leaves out a portion. This sample carries about 12,000 clones, 81% of them seen once, and the ten largest clones take about an eighth. V lost 0 bases, J lost 2 bases, and 11 bases lay in between. CDR3 length equals 15 residues. CDR1 is SGDLS, CDR2 YYNGEE, per germline. This chain links TRBV9 with TRBJ1-2; D is ambiguous. The sequenced sample was CD4+ or CD8+ T cells sorted from blood, obtained in a trial of the OX40 agonist ivuxolimab. The receptor's source is an adult with an advanced solid tumor such as melanoma, head and neck, liver or kidney cancer. CDR3 amino acids: CASSVGKGINYGYTF. DNA of the CDR3: TGTGCCAGCAGCGTAGGAAAGGGAATAAACTATGGCTACACCTTC.